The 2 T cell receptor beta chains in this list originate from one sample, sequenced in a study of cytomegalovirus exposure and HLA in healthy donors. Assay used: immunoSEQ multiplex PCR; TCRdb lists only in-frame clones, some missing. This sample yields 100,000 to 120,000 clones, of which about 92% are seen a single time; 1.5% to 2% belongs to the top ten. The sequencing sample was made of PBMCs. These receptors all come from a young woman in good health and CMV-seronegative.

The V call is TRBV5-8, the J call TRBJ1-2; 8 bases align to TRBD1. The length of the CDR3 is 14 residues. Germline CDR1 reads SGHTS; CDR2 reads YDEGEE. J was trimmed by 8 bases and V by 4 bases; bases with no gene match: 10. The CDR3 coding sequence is TGTGCCAGCAGCGCCCGACAGGGGTCTGAGGGCTACACCTTC. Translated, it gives CASSARQGSEGYTF.

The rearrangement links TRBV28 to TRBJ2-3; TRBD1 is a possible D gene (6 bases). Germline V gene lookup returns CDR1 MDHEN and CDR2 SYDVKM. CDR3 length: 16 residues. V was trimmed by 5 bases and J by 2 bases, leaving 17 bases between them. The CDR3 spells CASSLRGRGPTDTQYF. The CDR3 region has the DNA TGTGCCAGCAGTCTCAGGGGCCGCGGGCCCACAGATACGCAGTATTTT.